A single sample is the source of the 14 T cell receptor beta chains below, sequenced in a study of human T cells and chemical hapten exposure. TCRdb analysed the RACE reads with MiXCR anew, one entry per CDR3 protein. The sample has about 92,000 distinct CDR3 sequences, around 9.9% seen once. Specified time point: patch test 3, about 24 weeks after DPC sensitization. As to treatment: therapeutic diphenylcyclopropenone sensitization with weekly scalp DPC. The sample in question was whole blood, obtained in connection with sensitization to the hapten diphenylcyclopropenone (DPC). The receptors originated from a woman aged 25 to 39 with alopecia areata. Some clones in this sample may be carry-over from other donors' samples.

This clonotype appeared a few times. The chain uses TRBV5-1 and TRBJ2-3; D possibly uses TRBD1 or TRBD2 (5 bases each). The V end was cut by 3 bases, the J end by 0 bases, with 8 bases between. The CDR3 is 14 amino acids. Germline V gives CDR1 SGHRS, CDR2 YFSETQ. CDR3 amino acids: CASSSRDSTDTQYF. CDR3 nucleotide sequence: TGCGCCAGCAGCTCCCGGGACAGCACAGATACGCAGTATTTT.

This clonotype was seen ten or more times. The rearrangement links TRBV11-2 to TRBJ2-5; D gene uncertain. This CDR3 comprises 15 residues. CDR1 SGHAT and CDR2 FQNNGV come from the germline V gene. The V end lost 3 bases, the J end lost 0 bases, and 11 bases lay between the germline ends. CDR3 region: CASSLNSQNQETQYF. CDR3 DNA: TGTGCCAGCAGCTTGAATTCCCAGAACCAAGAGACCCAGTACTTC.

This clonotype was recorded many times. The chain carries TRBV28 and TRBJ2-1, with 15 bases aligning to TRBD2. This CDR3 is built from 17 residues. Germline CDR1 MDHEN, CDR2 SYDVKM. Trimming removed 3 bases from V and 9 bases from J; junction bases left unmatched: 9. DNA of the CDR3: TGTGCCAGCAGTTTGTCCGGACTAGCGGGGGGGTCTGGTGAGCAGTTCTTC. Amino acids: CASSLSGLAGGSGEQFF.

This clonotype was detected many times. The gene calls are TRBV11-2 and TRBJ2-1; tentatively, D is TRBD1 (6 bases). The germline gives CDR1 SGHAT, CDR2 FQNNGV. The CDR3 consists of 13 residues. With 0 bases removed from V and 7 bases from J, the gap between germline ends came to 7 bases. The CDR3 region has the DNA TGTGCCAGCAGCTTAGAGAGGGGGAATGAGCAGTTCTTC. Translated, it gives CASSLERGNEQFF.

The table lists this clonotype with a few counts. The V and J genes are TRBV29-1 and TRBJ2-3; D not certain. The V gene's germline CDR1 is SQVTM and CDR2 ANQGSEA. The CDR3 sequence is 12 residues long. V was trimmed by 1 base and J by 4 bases, leaving 6 bases between them. The CDR3 is CSVEGVSDTQYF. CDR3 in DNA: TGCAGCGTTGAAGGAGTGTCAGATACGCAGTATTTT.

In this sample, this clonotype turned up a few times. The V call is TRBV7-9, the J call TRBJ2-3; 14 bases align to TRBD2. From germline, CDR1 is SEHNR and CDR2 FQNEAQ (reference sequence). CDR3 length equals 16 residues. J was trimmed by 4 bases and V by 4 bases; bases with no gene match: 4. Here the CDR3 DNA reads TGTGCCAGCAGCTCCTGGACTAGCGGGGGGCCAGATACGCAGTATTTT. Translating it yields CASSSWTSGGPDTQYF.

Remarks on this clonotype: This sequence may be a read error, since a much larger clone differs from it by one base. The V call is TRBV29-1, the J call TRBJ1-2; D ambiguous. The CDR3 has 13 residues. Per germline, CDR1 SQVTM and CDR2 ANQGSEA. Trimming removed 4 bases at V and 0 bases at J, with 9 bases between. The CDR3 nucleotides read TGCAGCGTTGCAGATTCGGCTAACTATGGCTACACCTTC. Protein product: CSVADSANYGYTF.

This clonotype showed up many times. CDR3 in DNA: TGTGCCAGCAGGAACCCGGGTGACGGCTACACCTTC. It yields the protein CASRNPGDGYTF. The V call is TRBV28, the J call TRBJ1-2; no clear D gene. The CDR3 totals 12 residues. V gave up 6 bases and J gave up 8 bases, with 13 bases separating them. CDR1 is MDHEN and CDR2 is SYDVKM in the germline V gene.

V and J are TRBV28 and TRBJ2-7; the D is unclear. Germline assignment: CDR1 MDHEN and CDR2 SYDVKM. CDR3 length: 14 residues. The V gene lost 5 bases and the J gene lost 3 bases, with 14 bases spanning the gap. The CDR3 reads CASSVPPGDYEQYF. DNA of the CDR3: TGTGCCAGCAGTGTCCCCCCCGGAGACTACGAGCAGTACTTC.

The V gene is TRBV4-1, the J gene TRBJ2-2, with D perhaps matching TRBD1 (6 bases). Looked up from germline, CDR1 is MGHRA and CDR2 is YSYEKL. CDR3 length equals 15 residues. V lost 2 bases and J 7 bases, leaving 14 bases between the germline ends. The DNA for the CDR3 is TGCGCCAGCAGCCAACCTGACAGGACGGGCGGGGAGCTGTTTTTT. This translates into CASSQPDRTGGELFF.

This clonotype has ten or more counts. The rearrangement links TRBV4-3 to TRBJ2-3; 10 bases line up with TRBD2. Germline V gene lookup returns CDR1 LGHNA and CDR2 YSLEER. The ends lost 1 base at V and 0 bases at J; junction bases unmatched: 7. The CDR3 covers 18 residues. CDR3 sequence: CASSQVGNSGRSTDTQYF. The DNA for the CDR3 is TGCGCCAGCAGCCAAGTAGGGAATAGCGGGAGGAGCACAGATACGCAGTATTTT.

The chain carries TRBV28 and TRBJ1-2; D remains unclear. The germline V and J ends were trimmed by 5 bases and 7 bases, with 8 bases remaining between them. Germline CDR1 and CDR2: MDHEN and SYDVKM. The CDR3 has 11 residues. The CDR3 region is CASSESLGYTF. The CDR3 DNA reads TGTGCCAGCAGTGAGAGTCTTGGCTACACCTTC.

A few counts support this clonotype. The rearrangement uses TRBV5-4 and TRBJ2-2, with 9 bases lining up with TRBD2. CDR3 size: 15 residues. Germline assignment: CDR1 SGHNT and CDR2 YYREEE (reference sequence). The J segment lost 6 bases and the V segment lost 4 bases, leaving 7 bases of the junction unmatched. CDR3 region: CASSRLAGEPGELFF. CDR3 sequence (DNA): TGTGCCAGCAGCCGCTTAGCGGGAGAGCCCGGGGAGCTGTTTTTT.

The rearrangement links TRBV29-1 to TRBJ1-2; no definite D call. Germline assignment: CDR1 SQVTM and CDR2 ANQGSEA. This CDR3 has 12 residues. The V and J ends lost 1 base and 4 bases respectively, with 7 bases between them. This CDR3 is CSVEGQSYGYTF. The CDR3 region has the DNA TGCAGCGTTGAAGGGCAGTCCTATGGCTACACCTTC.